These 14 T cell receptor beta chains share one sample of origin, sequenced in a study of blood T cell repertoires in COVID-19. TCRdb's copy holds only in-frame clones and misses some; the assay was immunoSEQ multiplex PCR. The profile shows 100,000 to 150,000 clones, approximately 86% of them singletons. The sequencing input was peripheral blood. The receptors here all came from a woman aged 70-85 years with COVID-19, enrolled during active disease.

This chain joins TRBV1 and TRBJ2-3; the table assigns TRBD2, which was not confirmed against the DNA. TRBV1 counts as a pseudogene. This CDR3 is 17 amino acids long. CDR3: CTSSQDVAGPSTDTQYF. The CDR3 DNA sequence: TGCACCAGCAGCCAAGACGTAGCGGGGCCTAGCACAGATACGCAGTATTTT.

The CDR3 bases are TGTGCCAGCAGCCAACTCCGTAACAGGGGGCACTCCTACGAGCAGTACTTC. Translated: CASSQLRNRGHSYEQYF. The chain is built from TRBV3-1 (or the pseudogene TRBV3-2) and TRBJ2-7; 9 nucleotides agree with TRBD1. V trimming: 2 bases; J trimming: 0 bases; junction bases outside the gene matches: 8. The CDR3 runs 17 residues. Per germline, CDR1 LGHDT and CDR2 YNNKEL (reference sequence).

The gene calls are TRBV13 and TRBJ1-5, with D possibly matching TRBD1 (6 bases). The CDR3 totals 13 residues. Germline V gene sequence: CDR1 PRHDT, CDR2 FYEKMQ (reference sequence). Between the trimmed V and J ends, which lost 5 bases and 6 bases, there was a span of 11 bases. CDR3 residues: CASSPQGIQPQHF. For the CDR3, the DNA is TGTGCCAGCAGCCCCCAGGGGATTCAGCCCCAGCATTTT.

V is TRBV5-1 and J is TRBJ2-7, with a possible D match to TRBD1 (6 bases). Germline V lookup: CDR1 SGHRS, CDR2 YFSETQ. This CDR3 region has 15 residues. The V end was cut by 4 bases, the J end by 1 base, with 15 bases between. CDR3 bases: TGCGCCAGCAGCAGGACTCAGGGGCCTTCCTACGAGCAGTACTTC. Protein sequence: CASSRTQGPSYEQYF.

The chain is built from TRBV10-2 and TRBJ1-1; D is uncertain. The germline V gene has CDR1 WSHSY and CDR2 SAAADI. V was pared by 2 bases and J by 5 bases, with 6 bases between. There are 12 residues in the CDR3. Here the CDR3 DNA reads TGCGCCAGCAGTGAGCTAGGAACTGAAGCTTTCTTT. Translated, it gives CASSELGTEAFF.

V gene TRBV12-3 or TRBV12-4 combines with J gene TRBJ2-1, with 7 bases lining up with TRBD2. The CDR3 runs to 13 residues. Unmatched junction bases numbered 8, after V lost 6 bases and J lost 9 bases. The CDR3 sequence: CASRRTSEGEQFF. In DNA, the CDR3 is TGTGCCAGCAGGAGGACTAGTGAAGGTGAGCAGTTCTTC.

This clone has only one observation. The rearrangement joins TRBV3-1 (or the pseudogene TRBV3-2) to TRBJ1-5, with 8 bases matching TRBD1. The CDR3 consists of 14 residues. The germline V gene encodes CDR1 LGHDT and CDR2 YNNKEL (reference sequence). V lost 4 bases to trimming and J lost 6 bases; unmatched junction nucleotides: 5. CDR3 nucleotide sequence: TGTGCCAGCAGCCCGACAGGGGAAGGTCAGCCCCAGCATTTT. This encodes CASSPTGEGQPQHF.

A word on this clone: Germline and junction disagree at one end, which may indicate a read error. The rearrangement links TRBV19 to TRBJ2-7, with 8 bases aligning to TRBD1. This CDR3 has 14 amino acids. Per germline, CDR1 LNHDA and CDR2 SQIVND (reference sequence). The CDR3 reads CDSNPGQVDHEQYF. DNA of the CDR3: TGTGACAGTAATCCGGGACAGGTGGACCACGAGCAGTACTTC.

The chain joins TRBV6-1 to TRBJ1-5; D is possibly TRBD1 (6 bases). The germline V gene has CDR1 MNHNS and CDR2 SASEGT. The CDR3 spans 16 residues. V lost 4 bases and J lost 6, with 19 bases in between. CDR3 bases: TGTGCCAGCAGTGCCCTTCCCAGGGGCGCCGGTCAGCCCCAGCATTTT. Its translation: CASSALPRGAGQPQHF.

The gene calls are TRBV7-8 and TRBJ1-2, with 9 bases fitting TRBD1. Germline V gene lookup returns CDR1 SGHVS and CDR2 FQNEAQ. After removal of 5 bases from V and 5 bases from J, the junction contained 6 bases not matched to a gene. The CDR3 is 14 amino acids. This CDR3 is CASSRSGQGYGYTF. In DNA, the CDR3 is TGTGCCAGCAGCCGAAGTGGACAGGGGTATGGCTACACCTTC.

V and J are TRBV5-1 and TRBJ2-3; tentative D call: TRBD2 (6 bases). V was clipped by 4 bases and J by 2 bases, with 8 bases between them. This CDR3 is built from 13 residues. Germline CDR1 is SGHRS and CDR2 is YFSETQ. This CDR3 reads CASSGGTTDTQYF. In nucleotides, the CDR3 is TGCGCCAGCAGCGGGGGGACCACAGATACGCAGTATTTT.

The CDR3 sequence is CASSSGQGKIYGYTF. CDR3 DNA sequence: TGTGCCAGCAGTTCAGGACAGGGCAAGATCTATGGCTACACCTTC. V usage is TRBV28 and J usage is TRBJ1-2, with 8 nucleotides matching TRBD1. This CDR3 is 15 amino acids long. J lost 4 bases, V lost 4 bases, and 8 bases had no gene match. Germline CDR1 MDHEN, CDR2 SYDVKM.

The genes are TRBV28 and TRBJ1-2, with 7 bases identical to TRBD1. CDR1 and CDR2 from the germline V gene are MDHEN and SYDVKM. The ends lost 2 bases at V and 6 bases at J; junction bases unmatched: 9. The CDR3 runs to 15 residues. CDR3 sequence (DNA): TGTGCCAGCAGTTTAGGCCCGGGACAGCAGAATGGCTACACCTTC. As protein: CASSLGPGQQNGYTF.

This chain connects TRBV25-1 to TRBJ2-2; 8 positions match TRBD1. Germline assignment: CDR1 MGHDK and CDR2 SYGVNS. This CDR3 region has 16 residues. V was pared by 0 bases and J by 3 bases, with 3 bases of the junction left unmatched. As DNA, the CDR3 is TGTGCCAGCAGTGAATACTACAGGGGGGACACCGGGGAGCTGTTTTTT. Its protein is CASSEYYRGDTGELFF.